This TCR beta chain comes out of a study of blood T cell repertoires in COVID-19. Study context: PBMCs, B-cell-depleted T cells, or T cells were the source of the cDNA or gDNA that made up the material.

Profiled with immunoSEQ multiplex PCR; TCRdb holds only in-frame clones, not every one. The sample includes about 190,000 clones, around four fifths of them seen just once. Germline V gene lookup returns CDR1 SGHTA and CDR2 FQGTGA. CDR3 length: 15 amino acids. Trimming removed 5 bases at V and 7 bases at J, with 18 bases between. This TCR came from a young woman with acute or convalescent COVID-19. The V gene is TRBV7-3, the J gene TRBJ2-1, with a weak D call TRBD1 (7 bases). The sequencing input was peripheral blood. The CDR3 sequence: CASSPGGPRRNEQFF. DNA for the CDR3: TGTGCCAGCAGCCCAGGGGGGCCACGGAGGAATGAGCAGTTCTTC.